The present entry profiles one TCR beta chain with its context. Libraries were prepared by immunoSEQ multiplex PCR; TCRdb keeps only in-frame clonotypes and omits some of them. Of some 400,000 clones in the sample, around nine tenths were seen once. This entry comes from a study of blood T cell repertoires in COVID-19. The CDR3 contains 15 residues. The J segment lost 4 bases and the V segment lost 5 bases, leaving 7 bases of the junction unmatched. Germline V lookup: CDR1 LGHDT, CDR2 YNNKEL (reference sequence). Material: peripheral blood. This TCR came from a human donor in a cohort sampled during active COVID-19. The chain uses TRBV3-1 (or the pseudogene TRBV3-2) and TRBJ1-3; 8 bases map to TRBD1. In nucleotides, the CDR3 is TGTGCCAGCAGCTCCAGGGGGCCAGCGGGAAACACCATATATTTT. This codes for CASSSRGPAGNTIYF.